This TCR beta chain is from a study of brain T cells in children with intractable seizures. Only in-frame clones appear in the TCRdb table, and some are missing; sequencing was by immunoSEQ multiplex PCR. The sample holds approximately 330,000 clones, roughly 92% seen once. Time point of the sample: blood from clinic visit 5 months post-surgery; TSC patient then seizure free. The clonotype comes from a boy in the first two years of life with tuberous sclerosis and intractable seizures. Sequencing was performed on peripheral blood, taken more than 4 months after surgery.

The CDR3 region has the DNA TGTGCCAGCAGTGACCCCAGGGGTCGGAACACCGGGGAGCTGTTTTTT. Protein: CASSDPRGRNTGELFF. V and J are TRBV2 and TRBJ2-2, with TRBD1 as a possible D gene (6 bases). Germline CDR1 reads SNHLY; CDR2 reads FYNNEI. V lost 3 bases to trimming and J lost 1 base, with 12 bases between them. CDR3 length equals 16 residues.